These 24 T cell receptor beta chains came from one sample sequenced in a study of T-cell reconstitution after alpha-beta-depleted transplantation in children. Unique molecular identifiers were used to barcode this TCRbeta library. TCRdb re-analysed the PCR reads in MiXCR, keeping a single row per CDR3 protein. The sample shows 450,000 to 550,000 distinct CDR3 sequences, approximately 10% of them seen only once. The material was PBMCs, mostly from graft donor cells, obtained 180 days after TCRalphabeta/CD19-depleted stem cell transplant. The source of these receptors is a female patient aged 2 to 10 who had a stem cell transplant for aplastic anemia, so the T cells may come from the graft donor.

This clonotype was seen more than once but under ten times. V is TRBV11-2 and J is TRBJ2-1; D remains ambiguous. The CDR3 is 15 amino acids. Germline loops: CDR1 SGHAT, CDR2 FQNNGV. V lost 1 base, J lost 3 bases, and 10 bases lay in between. CDR3 amino acids: CASSLVRPNYNEQFF. The CDR3 nucleotides are TGTGCCAGCAGCTTAGTCAGGCCGAACTACAATGAGCAGTTCTTC.

This clonotype was found a few times. This chain uses TRBV3-1 with TRBJ1-3; D is undetermined. The germline CDR1 and CDR2 sequences are LGHDT and YNNKEL (reference sequence). The CDR3 totals 15 residues. The V and J ends lost 2 bases and 0 bases respectively, with 8 bases between them. This CDR3 is CASSQYSSSGNTIYF. The CDR3 DNA reads TGTGCCAGCAGCCAATACAGTAGCTCTGGAAACACCATATATTTT.

This clonotype has only a few counts. The chain couples TRBV20-1 to TRBJ1-1; D ambiguous. CDR1 is DFQATT, CDR2 SNEGSKA, per germline (reference sequence). The V gene lost 2 bases and the J gene lost 1 base, with 5 bases spanning the gap. The CDR3 consists of 12 residues. CDR3 sequence: CSARLRNTEAFF. CDR3 nucleotides: TGCAGTGCTAGATTGCGGAACACTGAAGCTTTCTTT.

This clonotype was detected only a few times. The rearrangement links TRBV30 to TRBJ2-1; D not certain. The V and J ends lost 5 bases and 0 bases respectively, with 17 bases between them. Germline values: CDR1 GTSNPN, CDR2 SVGIG (reference sequence). The CDR3 extends over 16 amino acids. CDR3 region: CAWALGLASSYNEQFF. The DNA for the CDR3 is TGTGCCTGGGCCCTGGGATTGGCGAGCTCCTACAATGAGCAGTTCTTC. Combining the CDR3 with reference TRBV30 and TRBJ2-1 gives the whole variable domain SQTIHQWPATLVQPVGSPLSLECTVEGTSNPNLYWYRQAAGRGLQLLFYSVGIGQISSEVPQNLSASRPQDRQFILSSKKLLLSDSGFYLCAWALGLASSYNEQFFGPGTRLTVL.

The rearrangement links TRBV6-5 to TRBJ1-1, with 8 bases that match TRBD1. Germline V gives CDR1 MNHEY, CDR2 SVGAGI. CDR3 size: 15 residues. Losses at the gene ends were 0 bases for V and 6 bases for J; bases not matched to a gene: 6. The CDR3 nucleotides are TGTGCCAGCAGTTACTCGATACAGGGGGTGGCTGAAGCTTTCTTT. Translated: CASSYSIQGVAEAFF.

This clonotype was detected a few times. This chain connects TRBV24-1 to TRBJ2-1; D possibly corresponds to TRBD1 (6 bases). V was pared by 9 bases and J by 5 bases, with 16 bases between. The CDR3 spans 14 residues. Germline V gene sequence: CDR1 KGHDR, CDR2 SFDVKD. The CDR3 DNA follows: TGTGCCACCGAGAACAGGGCCAGGCACAATGAGCAGTTCTTC. Translation: CATENRARHNEQFF.

V gene TRBV2 combines with J gene TRBJ2-3; 8 nucleotides line up with TRBD1. The germline V gene encodes CDR1 SNHLY and CDR2 FYNNEI. Trimming took 4 bases from V and 4 from J; bases not matched to a gene: 7. This CDR3 is 15 amino acids long. The CDR3 coding sequence is TGTGCCAGCAGTGCGGCCAGGGGGCAGGCAGATACGCAGTATTTT. Translation gives CASSAARGQADTQYF.

This clonotype was seen only a few times. The rearrangement joins TRBV28 to TRBJ2-7; a possible D gene is TRBD2 (5 bases). Germline CDR1 and CDR2: MDHEN and SYDVKM. Trimming left V 3 bases short and J 3 bases short, with 9 bases between. The CDR3 is made up of 13 amino acids. The CDR3 region is CASSFPGNYEQYV. The CDR3 nucleotides are TGTGCCAGCAGTTTCCCCGGGAACTACGAGCAGTACGTC.

The table lists this clonotype with many counts. The chain recombines TRBV7-2 with TRBJ2-7, with D uncertain. The germline gives CDR1 SGHTA, CDR2 FQGNSA. Deletions cut 2 bases from V and 3 bases from J, with 5 bases between. The CDR3 loop spans 12 amino acids. CDR3 amino acids: CASSLLGYEQYF. The CDR3 DNA reads TGTGCCAGCAGCTTACTTGGCTACGAGCAGTACTTC.

This clonotype has only a few counts. V is TRBV6-2 or TRBV6-3 and J is TRBJ1-1; D call uncertain. Trimming took off 4 bases at V and 5 bases at J, with 17 bases between the two ends. The CDR3 is 15 residues long. CDR1 is MNHEY, CDR2 SVGEGT, per germline. This CDR3 is CASSSMTSGQTEAFF. The CDR3 DNA follows: TGTGCCAGCAGTTCCATGACAAGCGGGCAGACTGAAGCTTTCTTT.

This clonotype has more than one count but fewer than ten. The V and J genes are TRBV21-1 and TRBJ2-7; TRBD1, as called in the table, went unchecked against the DNA. TRBV21-1 constitutes a pseudogene. This CDR3 has 18 amino acids. Here the CDR3 reads CARKVRDRTLRSSYEQYV. In DNA, the CDR3 is TGTGCCAGGAAAGTCAGGGACAGAACCCTCCGGAGCTCCTACGAGCAGTACGTC.

CDR3 protein: CASSGLNRDYGYTF. CDR3 DNA sequence: TGTGCCAGCAGCGGACTAAACCGGGACTATGGCTACACCTTC. V gene TRBV28 combines with J gene TRBJ1-2; D gene uncertain. V lost 6 bases, J lost 3 bases, and 14 bases lay in between. This CDR3 has 14 amino acids. CDR1 and CDR2 from the germline V gene are MDHEN and SYDVKM.

The V call is TRBV12-3 or TRBV12-4, the J call TRBJ1-5; D possibly corresponds to TRBD1 (6 bases). The CDR3 is made up of 17 amino acids. V was shortened by 0 bases and J by 5 bases, with 17 bases between the two germline ends. CDR3 DNA sequence: TGTGCCAGCAGTTTAGCGAGTGGTACAGGGCGATATCAGCCCCAGCATTTT. Residues: CASSLASGTGRYQPQHF.

The rearrangement joins TRBV10-3 to TRBJ1-2; D gene uncertain. V was trimmed by 3 bases and J by 5 bases, leaving 4 bases between them. The CDR3 has 11 amino acids. Germline values: CDR1 ENHRY, CDR2 SYGVKD. CDR3 protein: CAISDSYGYTF. The CDR3 nucleotides read TGTGCCATCAGTGATTCATATGGCTACACCTTC.

This clonotype was seen ten or more times. CDR3 region: CASSVTGDGRFSPYEQYF. The DNA for the CDR3 is TGTGCCAGCAGCGTAACCGGGGACGGGAGGTTTTCCCCTTACGAGCAGTACTTC. The rearrangement joins TRBV9 to TRBJ2-7, with TRBD2 matching over 7 bases. V lost 1 base to trimming and J lost 4 bases; unmatched junction nucleotides: 17. Germline CDR1 SGDLS, CDR2 YYNGEE. CDR3 length: 18 amino acids.

The V call is TRBV19, the J call TRBJ1-5; D gene unclear. Germline lookup yields CDR1 LNHDA and CDR2 SQIVND (reference sequence). V was pared by 0 bases and J by 5 bases, with 14 bases between. CDR3 length: 16 residues. The chain's CDR3 is CASSIDLWAEHQPQHF. In DNA, the CDR3 is TGTGCCAGTAGTATAGATCTATGGGCAGAACATCAGCCCCAGCATTTT.

This clonotype was counted at least ten times. The chain carries TRBV28 and TRBJ2-7, with D unresolved. CDR1 and CDR2 from the germline V gene are MDHEN and SYDVKM. This CDR3 is built from 12 residues. The V end lost 5 bases, the J end lost 7 bases, and 12 bases lay between the germline ends. CDR3 sequence reads: CASSRISREQYF. The CDR3 DNA follows: TGTGCCAGCAGTCGAATTTCGAGGGAGCAGTACTTC.

This clonotype turned up a few times. The rearrangement joins TRBV12-3 or TRBV12-4 to TRBJ1-1; possible D gene TRBD1, 5 bases. The CDR3 extends over 14 amino acids. V dropped 6 bases and J dropped 1 base, with 12 bases sitting between them. DNA for the CDR3: TGTGCCAGCAGATGGGGACGGCAGAACACTGAAGCTTTCTTT. Protein sequence: CASRWGRQNTEAFF.

This clonotype was counted a few times. The germline gene is not matched at one end of the junction; a read error may be the cause. The chain has TRBV3-1 and TRBJ2-1; 9 bases are shared with TRBD1. This CDR3 is 13 amino acids long. CDR1 is LGHDT, CDR2 YNNKEL, per germline (reference sequence). CDR3 bases: TGTGCCAGCAGCCAAGATGGGGACAGGGCAATAGACTTC. Translated: CASSQDGDRAIDF.

This chain uses TRBV6-1 with TRBJ1-4; D is ambiguous. Trimming shortened V by 5 bases and J by 8 bases, and 15 bases separated the two germline ends. The CDR3 covers 14 residues. The germline CDR1 and CDR2 sequences are MNHNS and SASEGT. The CDR3 loop reads CASSPPTVGEKLFF. The CDR3 DNA reads as TGTGCCAGCAGTCCTCCCACAGTTGGGGAAAAACTGTTTTTT.

The chain links TRBV12-3 or TRBV12-4 to TRBJ2-7; TRBD2 aligns across 8 bases. This CDR3 comprises 15 residues. J was trimmed by 3 bases and V by 3 bases; bases with no gene match: 7. The CDR3 sequence: CASSFWREEDYEQYV. In DNA, the CDR3 is TGTGCCAGCAGTTTTTGGCGGGAGGAGGACTACGAGCAGTACGTC.

The chain links TRBV20-1 to TRBJ2-7; possibly TRBD2 for D (5 bases). V was trimmed by 0 bases and J by 1 base, leaving 10 bases between them. Germline-derived CDR1 and CDR2 are DFQATT and SNEGSKA (reference sequence). The CDR3 has 14 amino acids. This CDR3 is CSARDLADSYEQYV. CDR3 in DNA: TGCAGTGCTAGAGATCTAGCAGATTCCTACGAGCAGTACGTC.

The chain is built from TRBV7-2 and TRBJ2-7; D unclear. The germline V and J ends were trimmed by 1 base and 6 bases, with 10 bases remaining between them. This CDR3 is 13 amino acids long. The germline CDR1 and CDR2 sequences are SGHTA and FQGNSA. CDR3 bases: TGTGCCAGCAGCTTAGGCCGAGGCGGCGAGCAGTACGTC. Protein product: CASSLGRGGEQYV.

This clonotype was detected a few times. The chain is built from TRBV4-3 and TRBJ1-1, with a weak D call TRBD1 (5 bases). CDR1 LGHNA and CDR2 YSLEER come from the germline V gene. This CDR3 has 15 residues. Deletions cut 0 bases from V and 2 bases from J, with 10 bases between. In DNA, the CDR3 is TGCGCCAGCAGCCAAGACTTGACAGTTAACACTGAAGCTTTCTTT. This translates into CASSQDLTVNTEAFF.